What follows is one T cell receptor beta chain and its context. The record originates from a study of blood T cell repertoires in COVID-19. Profiled with immunoSEQ multiplex PCR; TCRdb holds only in-frame clones, not every one. The sample lists about 300,000 clones, around 90% occurring once. Trimming took 3 bases from V and 0 from J, leaving 10 bases between them. The CDR3 extends over 15 amino acids. Germline V gene data show CDR1 as SGDLS and CDR2 as YYNGEE. The V and J genes are TRBV9 and TRBJ2-1, with D unclear. This TCR derives from a woman aged 18-29 years with acute COVID-19. Sample: PBMCs or T cells enriched from blood (not recorded which). In nucleotides, the CDR3 is TGTGCCAGCAGCGGCTACCAAAGCTCCTACAATGAGCAGTTCTTC. It yields the protein CASSGYQSSYNEQFF.